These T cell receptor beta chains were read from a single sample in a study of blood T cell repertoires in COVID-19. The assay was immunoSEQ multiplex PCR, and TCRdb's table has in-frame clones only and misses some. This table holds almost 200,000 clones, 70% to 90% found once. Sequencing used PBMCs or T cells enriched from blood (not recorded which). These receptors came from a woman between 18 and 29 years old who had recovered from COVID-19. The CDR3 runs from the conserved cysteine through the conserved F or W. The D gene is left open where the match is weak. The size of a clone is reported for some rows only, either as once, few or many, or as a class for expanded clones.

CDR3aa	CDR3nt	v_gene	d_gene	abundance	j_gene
CASNPAGTIGTEAFF	TGTGCCAGCAACCCGGCGGGCACGATAGGAACTGAAGCTTTCTTT	TRBV28	-	-	TRBJ1-1
CASSFTGTGGRYQPQHF	TGTGCCAGCAGCTTCACTGGGACAGGGGGCCGTTATCAGCCCCAGCATTTT	TRBV7-9	TRBD1	-	TRBJ1-5
CASSQNPGQPQHF	TGCGCCAGCAGCCAGAACCCAGGGCAGCCCCAGCATTTT	TRBV5-1	-	-	TRBJ1-5
CASIRTGQLNTEAFF	TGTGCCAGCATCCGAACGGGACAGCTGAACACTGAAGCTTTCTTT	TRBV2	TRBD1	-	TRBJ1-1
CASTGQAGSYTQYF	TGTGCCAGCACTGGACAAGCCGGTTCGTATACGCAGTATTTT	TRBV6-7	-	-	TRBJ2-3
CASSLGGTNTEAFF	TGTGCCAGCAGCTTAGGCGGGACGAACACTGAAGCTTTCTTT	TRBV11-1	-	-	TRBJ1-1
CASSLDTEAFF	TGTGCCAGCAGCCTTGACACTGAAGCTTTCTTT	TRBV7-9	-	-	TRBJ1-1
CASSLGQGAREQYF	TGTGCCAGCAGCCTGGGACAGGGGGCAAGGGAGCAGTACTTC	TRBV3-1/TRBV3-2	TRBD1	-	TRBJ2-7
CASSLESTGKLNYGYTF	TGTGCCAGCAGCTTGGAGTCCACAGGCAAGCTTAACTATGGCTACACCTTC	TRBV5-4	-	-	TRBJ1-2
CASSSTGTNTEAFF	TGTGCCAGCAGTAGTACGGGTACGAACACTGAAGCTTTCTTT	TRBV2	-	-	TRBJ1-1
CASSFPDTYNSPLHF	TGTGCCAGCAGCTTCCCAGACACCTATAATTCACCCCTCCACTTT	TRBV7-9	-	-	TRBJ1-6
CASWEAGGHGETQYF	TGTGCCAGCTGGGAAGCGGGGGGTCATGGGGAGACCCAGTACTTC	TRBV13	TRBD2	-	TRBJ2-5
CASSYIPYYGYTF	TGTGCCAGCAGTTACATCCCATACTATGGCTACACCTTC	TRBV6-5	-	-	TRBJ1-2
CASSQRGTGIQETQYF	TGTGCCAGCAGCCAACGGGGGACAGGCATCCAAGAGACCCAGTACTTC	TRBV3-1/TRBV3-2	TRBD1	-	TRBJ2-5
CASSLMGLAGGPGQYNEQFF	TGTGCCAGCAGCTTGATGGGACTAGCGGGGGGCCCTGGGCAGTACAATGAGCAGTTCTTC	TRBV5-4	TRBD2	-	TRBJ2-1
CASSQVYGNNQPQHF	TGTGCCAGCAGCCAAGTCTACGGGAACAATCAGCCCCAGCATTTT	TRBV3-1/TRBV3-2	-	-	TRBJ1-5
CASSHRTGSTGELFF	TGTGCCAGCAGCCACAGGACAGGGAGTACCGGGGAGCTGTTTTTT	TRBV3-1/TRBV3-2	TRBD1	-	TRBJ2-2
CASSQDLDSKETQYF	TGTGCCAGCAGCCAAGATTTGGACAGTAAAGAGACCCAGTACTTC	TRBV14	-	-	TRBJ2-5
CASLPDSPAYEQYF	TGCGCCAGCCTACCGGACAGCCCGGCCTACGAGCAGTACTTC	TRBV10-2	-	-	TRBJ2-7
CASRAPGQGDGNYGYTF	TGTGCCAGCAGGGCTCCGGGACAGGGTGATGGGAACTATGGCTACACCTTC	TRBV2	TRBD1	-	TRBJ1-2
CAGTDGQGTSPLHF	TGTGCCGGCACAGATGGACAGGGTACTTCACCCCTCCACTTT	TRBV7-9	TRBD1	many	TRBJ1-6
CATSRGPRTETQYF	TGTGCCACCAGCAGAGGGCCTAGAACCGAGACCCAGTACTTC	TRBV15	-	-	TRBJ2-5
CASSPGHSLRRPLSYEQYF	TGCGCCAGCAGCCCGGGACATTCCCTACGTCGACCCCTGTCGTACGAGCAGTACTTC	TRBV5-1	-	-	TRBJ2-7
CASSVAGQGNYGYTF	TGTGCCAGCAGCGTAGCGGGACAGGGGAACTATGGCTACACCTTC	TRBV9	TRBD1	-	TRBJ1-2
CASSLGLAGANNEQFF	TGTGCCAGCAGCTTAGGACTAGCGGGGGCGAATAATGAGCAGTTCTTC	TRBV7-9	TRBD2	-	TRBJ2-1
CASSLTGGTYEQYF	TGTGCCAGCAGTTTGACAGGGGGGACCTACGAGCAGTACTTC	TRBV28	TRBD1	many	TRBJ2-7
CASNPRASGESEQYF	TGTGCCAGTAACCCAAGGGCTTCCGGGGAGAGCGAGCAGTACTTC	TRBV19	-	-	TRBJ2-7
CASSYYPGATNEKLFF	TGTGCCAGCAGTTACTATCCGGGTGCAACTAATGAAAAACTGTTTTTT	TRBV6-5	-	-	TRBJ1-4
CARDREFNYGYTF	TGTGCCAGGGACAGGGAGTTTAACTATGGCTACACCTTC	TRBV6-4	TRBD1	-	TRBJ1-2
CASGPDTLNTEAFF	TGTGCTAGTGGTCCGGACACACTGAACACTGAAGCTTTCTTT	TRBV12-5	-	-	TRBJ1-1
CASSVGGAGNEQFF	TGCGCCAGCAGTGTCGGGGGGGCCGGCAATGAGCAGTTCTTC	TRBV10-1	TRBD2	few	TRBJ2-1
CASSLDLSQETQYF	TGTGCCAGCAGCTTAGATCTCAGTCAAGAGACCCAGTACTTC	TRBV11-2	-	-	TRBJ2-5
CASSEQDTGELFF	TGTGCCAGCAGTGAGCAGGACACCGGGGAGCTGTTTTTT	TRBV6-4	-	-	TRBJ2-2
CSVGGNSNQPQHF	TGCAGCGTTGGAGGGAATAGCAATCAGCCCCAGCATTTT	TRBV29-1	-	once	TRBJ1-5
CASSFRGETQYF	TGTGCCAGCAGTTTCAGAGGGGAGACCCAGTACTTC	TRBV12-3/TRBV12-4	-	-	TRBJ2-5
CASSGRMNTEAFF	TGTGCCAGCAGCGGCAGGATGAACACTGAAGCTTTCTTT	TRBV7-2	-	-	TRBJ1-1
CASSQSYEQYF	TGTGCCAGCAGCCAATCCTACGAGCAGTACTTC	TRBV5-6	-	-	TRBJ2-7
CASGLGLAGGHTSTDTQYF	TGTGCTAGTGGTTTGGGGCTAGCGGGGGGCCACACTAGCACAGATACGCAGTATTTT	TRBV12-5	TRBD2	-	TRBJ2-3
CASSFYRRGRQEVYEQYF	TGTGCCAGCAGCTTTTATCGAAGGGGGCGACAGGAGGTCTACGAGCAGTACTTC	TRBV7-8	TRBD1	-	TRBJ2-7
CASGKSENTIYF	TGTGCCAGCGGAAAGAGCGAAAACACCATATATTTT	TRBV27	-	-	TRBJ1-3
CASRQRGAQETQYF	TGTGCCAGCAGACAGCGGGGGGCCCAAGAGACCCAGTACTTC	TRBV6-5	TRBD2	-	TRBJ2-5
CASSTTELNTEAFF	TGTGCCAGCTCAACGACAGAGTTAAACACTGAAGCTTTCTTT	TRBV18	-	-	TRBJ1-1
CARSLLSAEERRNQPQHF	TGTGCCAGAAGCTTGCTGTCGGCCGAGGAAAGGCGCAATCAGCCCCAGCATTTT	TRBV5-3	-	once	TRBJ1-5
CASSSSTEGGTDTQYF	-	TRBV2	-	-	TRBJ2-3
CATSDRNNEKLFF	TGTGCCACCAGTGACAGAAATAATGAAAAACTGTTTTTT	TRBV24-1	-	-	TRBJ1-4
CASSELTGEAYEQYF	TGTGCCAGCAGCGAGTTGACAGGGGAGGCCTACGAGCAGTACTTC	TRBV13	TRBD1	-	TRBJ2-7
CASSLGQGSNSPLHF	TGTGCCAGCAGCTTAGGACAGGGGAGTAATTCACCCCTCCACTTT	TRBV7-3	TRBD1	-	TRBJ1-6
CASSQALGTQYF	TGTGCCAGCAGCCAAGCCCTCGGGACCCAGTACTTC	TRBV3-1/TRBV3-2	-	once	TRBJ2-5
CASSLGLAGQETQYF	TGCGCCAGCAGCTTGGGACTAGCGGGGCAAGAGACCCAGTACTTC	TRBV5-1	TRBD2	-	TRBJ2-5
CASSSGTERTGELFF	TGTGCCAGTTCCTCCGGGACTGAGAGGACCGGGGAGCTGTTTTTT	TRBV19	-	-	TRBJ2-2
CASSPTSGGFYEQYF	TGTGCCAGCAGTCCGACTAGCGGGGGGTTCTACGAGCAGTACTTC	TRBV28	TRBD2	-	TRBJ2-7
CASSFPLFVGGEGFF	TGTGCCAGCAGCTTCCCCCTCTTTGTTGGGGGGGAGGGGTTCTTC	TRBV7-9	TRBD2	-	TRBJ2-1
CASTAAGGRQETQYF	TGTGCCAGCACCGCCGCGGGGGGGCGGCAAGAGACCCAGTACTTC	TRBV9	TRBD2	-	TRBJ2-5
CASSLAIGTGYTQPQHF	TGTGCCAGCAGCTTAGCAATCGGAACAGGGTACACTCAGCCCCAGCATTTT	TRBV7-2	-	-	TRBJ1-5
CAWGVGFVPTGEEEQYF	TGTGCCTGGGGCGTAGGATTTGTTCCAACCGGAGAAGAAGAGCAGTACTTC	TRBV30	-	-	TRBJ2-7
CAISPTGVDGYTF	TGTGCCATCAGCCCGACAGGGGTTGATGGCTACACCTTC	TRBV10-3	TRBD1	-	TRBJ1-2
CASTSGTGVFLAKNIQYF	TGTGCCAGCACCTCCGGGACAGGGGTTTTTTTGGCCAAAAACATTCAGTACTTC	TRBV7-8	TRBD1	-	TRBJ2-4
CASSPTGSAGNTIYF	TGCGCCAGCAGCCCCACAGGGTCTGCTGGAAACACCATATATTTT	TRBV4-1	-	-	TRBJ1-3
CASSLTGREVNGYTF	TGTGCCAGTAGTCTGACAGGGAGAGAGGTAAATGGCTACACCTTC	TRBV19	TRBD1	-	TRBJ1-2
CASSKRASGELFF	TGTGCCAGCAGCAAGAGGGCTAGCGGGGAGCTGTTTTTT	TRBV21-1	-	-	TRBJ2-2